This T cell receptor beta chain was captured by sequencing in a study of T-cell reconstitution after alpha-beta-depleted transplantation in children. Whole-study findings and limits: Elevated TCRbeta diversity at day 60 was traced, in some patients, to surviving recipient T cells and thymic progenitors.

Of note for this clonotype: The antigen remains undetermined.

Between the trimmed V and J ends, which lost 5 bases and 8 bases, there was a span of 21 bases. The V gene's germline CDR1 is LNHNV and CDR2 YYDKDF (reference sequence). The CDR3 spans 16 residues. This sample's TCRbeta library carried unique molecular identifier barcodes. MiXCR, applied by TCRdb to the PCR reads, yields one record per CDR3 protein. The data show 77,000 or so distinct CDR3 sequences, around 18% seen once. The rearrangement links TRBV15 to TRBJ2-2; the D gene is possibly TRBD2 (5 bases). The sequence came from a male patient aged 2-15 years who had a stem cell transplant for acute lymphoblastic leukemia, so the T cells may come from the graft donor. The sample consisted of PBMCs, mostly from graft donor cells, taken 360 days after TCRalphabeta/CD19-depleted stem cell transplant. For the CDR3, the DNA is TGTGCCACCAGCCCCCACATCACCGGGATTTCGGGGGAGCTGTTTTTT. This sequence encodes CATSPHITGISGELFF.